The 27 T cell receptor beta chains in this list originate from one sample, sequenced in a study of cytomegalovirus exposure and HLA in healthy donors. The PCR used 60 Vbeta and 13 Jbeta primers. Profiling relied on immunoSEQ multiplex PCR, and the TCRdb table lists in-frame clones only, not all of them. The sample totals 130,000 or so clones. Sample: PBMCs. All receptors come from a young woman in good health and CMV-seronegative.

The chain combines TRBV10-1 with TRBJ2-3; 9 positions match TRBD2. The V and J ends lost 2 bases and 4 bases, in that order; junction bases with no gene match: 7. The CDR3 sequence is 16 residues long. CDR1 and CDR2 from the germline V gene are WNHNN and SYGVQD (reference sequence). The CDR3 DNA reads as TGCGCCAGCAGTGAGACCGGTAGCGGGGGATCAGATACGCAGTATTTT. Its protein is CASSETGSGGSDTQYF.

This chain uses TRBV28 with TRBJ2-7; D is perhaps TRBD2 (5 bases). Germline V gene lookup returns CDR1 MDHEN and CDR2 SYDVKM. V was trimmed by 9 bases and J by 1 base, leaving 16 bases between them. The CDR3 spans 14 residues. CDR3 loop: CASTSADGSYEQYF. In DNA, the CDR3 is TGTGCCAGTACCTCAGCGGACGGATCCTACGAGCAGTACTTC.

The genes are TRBV5-1 and TRBJ2-7, with TRBD2 matching 10 bases. V shed 4 bases and J 6 bases; nucleotides not matched to a gene: 13. This CDR3 comprises 16 residues. CDR1 SGHRS and CDR2 YFSETQ come from the germline V gene. The CDR3 loop reads CASSRIIGTSASEQYF. The CDR3 DNA follows: TGCGCCAGCAGCCGGATCATAGGGACTAGCGCGAGCGAGCAGTACTTC.

The rearrangement links TRBV7-2 to TRBJ1-2; 9 nucleotides match TRBD1. Germline-derived CDR1 and CDR2 are SGHTA and FQGNSA. CDR3 size: 15 residues. The V gene end was trimmed by 5 bases and the J gene end by 4 bases; junction bases not matched to a gene: 8. DNA of the CDR3: TGTGCCAGCAGCCCTACAGGGGGCCAGGGCTATGGCTACACCTTC. Translation gives CASSPTGGQGYGYTF. Based on the CDR3 plus reference TRBV7-2 and TRBJ1-2, the full variable domain is GAGVSQSPSNKVTEKGKDVELRCDPISGHTALYWYRQSLGQGLEFLIYFQGNSAPDKSGLPSDRFSAERTGGSVSTLTIQRTQQEDSAVYLCASSPTGGQGYGYTFGSGTRLTVV.

The rearrangement joins TRBV19 to TRBJ1-5; the match to TRBD1 covers 9 bases. Germline CDR1 reads LNHDA; CDR2 reads SQIVND (reference sequence). This CDR3 contains 16 residues. The junction had 6 bases not matched to a gene; V was cut back by 5 bases and J by 1 base. This CDR3 is CASSFLQGASNQPQHF. As DNA, the CDR3 is TGTGCCAGTAGTTTTTTACAGGGGGCGAGCAATCAGCCCCAGCATTTT.

V and J are TRBV4-2 and TRBJ2-3; 12 bases line up with TRBD2. After removal of 4 bases from V and 6 bases from J, the junction contained 14 bases not matched to a gene. The CDR3 is made up of 18 amino acids. Germline V lookup: CDR1 LGHNA, CDR2 YNFKEQ. CDR3 coding DNA: TGTGCCAGCAGCCCGTACCATCCGACTAGCGGGAGTCCGGATACGCAGTATTTT. Translation: CASSPYHPTSGSPDTQYF.

V and J are TRBV7-3 and TRBJ2-2; TRBD1 aligns across 7 bases. The germline CDR1 and CDR2 sequences are SGHTA and FQGTGA. The CDR3 loop spans 13 amino acids. V lost 4 bases to trimming and J lost 6 bases; unmatched junction nucleotides: 2. The CDR3 is CASSSDRAGELFF. The CDR3 DNA reads as TGTGCCAGCAGCTCAGACAGGGCCGGGGAGCTGTTTTTT.

J is TRBJ2-1 and V is TRBV29-1; D not resolved. Germline-derived CDR1 and CDR2 are SQVTM and ANQGSEA. With 0 bases removed from V and 10 bases from J, the gap between germline ends came to 10 bases. The CDR3 is 12 residues long. CDR3 DNA sequence: TGCAGCGTTGAAGATCGTGACTGGGAGCAGTTCTTC. It yields the protein CSVEDRDWEQFF.

The chain recombines TRBV19 with TRBJ1-3; the D gene is possibly TRBD1 (6 bases). Trimming shortened V by 6 bases and J by 0 bases, and 9 bases separated the two germline ends. CDR3 length: 14 residues. Germline V lookup: CDR1 LNHDA, CDR2 SQIVND (reference sequence). Here the CDR3 reads CASRGGGSGNTIYF. CDR3 in DNA: TGTGCCAGTAGAGGGGGGGGCTCTGGAAACACCATATATTTT.

This sequence joins TRBV7-8 and TRBJ2-7; 7 bases align to TRBD1. Germline CDR1 is SGHVS and CDR2 is FQNEAQ. The CDR3 consists of 15 residues. Germline trimming cut 5 bases from V and 1 base from J; bases unmatched to any gene: 8. The chain's CDR3 is CASSPTTGTSYEQYV. The DNA of the CDR3 is TGTGCCAGCAGCCCCACGACAGGGACATCCTACGAGCAGTACGTC.

The rearrangement joins TRBV6-1 to TRBJ2-1; no firm D call. Trimming cost V 4 bases and J 5 bases, with 9 bases left between them. Germline V gene data show CDR1 as MNHNS and CDR2 as SASEGT. The CDR3 has 13 residues. CDR3 DNA sequence: TGTGCCAGCAGTGGGCATCGGGACAATGAGCAGTTCTTC. Its protein is CASSGHRDNEQFF.

The CDR3 spells CASNKDREGNEQFF. The CDR3 nucleotides are TGTGCCAGCAACAAGGACAGGGAAGGGAATGAGCAGTTCTTC. This sequence joins TRBV6-6 and TRBJ2-1, with 8 nucleotides matching TRBD1. CDR3 size: 14 residues. Germline assignment: CDR1 MNHNY and CDR2 SVGAGI (reference sequence). The V gene end was trimmed by 7 bases and the J gene end by 7 bases; junction bases not matched to a gene: 9.

The gene calls are TRBV27 and TRBJ1-2; TRBD1 might be the D (5 bases). The CDR3 length is 16 residues. V gave up 3 bases and J gave up 7 bases, with 21 bases separating them. Per the germline V gene, CDR1 is MNHEY and CDR2 is SMNVEV (reference sequence). The DNA of the CDR3 is TGTGCCAGCAGTTTGATTCAGGGCTCATCACATGCTGGCTACACCTTC. Its translation is CASSLIQGSSHAGYTF.

The chain is built from TRBV5-1 and TRBJ1-2; 7 bases agree with TRBD1. Germline CDR1 and CDR2: SGHRS and YFSETQ. The CDR3 loop spans 14 amino acids. V was pared by 0 bases and J by 8 bases, with 7 bases of the junction left unmatched. The CDR3 spells CASSLENRGEGYTF. In nucleotides, the CDR3 is TGCGCCAGCAGCTTGGAAAACAGGGGTGAGGGCTACACCTTC.

The chain employs TRBV11-2 and TRBJ1-2, with D perhaps matching TRBD1 (6 bases). The CDR3 length is 15 residues. Trimming removed 4 bases from V and 4 bases from J, with 16 bases in between. Germline assignment: CDR1 SGHAT and CDR2 FQNNGV. The CDR3 DNA follows: TGTGCCAGCAGCTCCCCCGGCAGGGGTGGCTATGGCTACACCTTC. Residues: CASSSPGRGGYGYTF. Full variable domain (remainder filled in from reference TRBV11-2 and TRBJ1-2): EAGVAQSPRYKIIEKRQSVAFWCNPISGHATLYWYQQILGQGPKLLIQFQNNGVVDDSQLPKDRFSAERLKGVDSTLKIQPAKLEDSAVYLCASSSPGRGGYGYTFGSGTRLTVV.

The V call is TRBV25-1, the J call TRBJ1-6; TRBD1 is a possible D gene (5 bases). Trimming pared 3 bases from V and 2 bases from J, leaving 11 bases between. CDR3 length: 16 amino acids. Per the germline V gene, CDR1 is MGHDK and CDR2 is SYGVNS. CDR3 bases: TGTGCCAGCAGTGAGTCCCGGGGGACCTATAATTCACCCCTCCACTTT. Its translation: CASSESRGTYNSPLHF. Full variable domain (rest looked up from reference TRBV25-1 and TRBJ1-6): EADIYQTPRYLVIGTGKKITLECSQTMGHDKMYWYQQDPGMELHLIHYSYGVNSTEKGDLSSESTVSRIRTEHFPLTLESARPSHTSQYLCASSESRGTYNSPLHFGNGTRLTVT.

The J gene is TRBJ2-1, the V gene TRBV27, with D possibly matching TRBD2 (6 bases). The V gene lost 4 bases and the J gene lost 8 bases, with 12 bases spanning the gap. The CDR3 has 13 amino acids. Germline V lookup: CDR1 MNHEY, CDR2 SMNVEV (reference sequence). CDR3 amino acids: CASSYGGGDEQFF. The DNA of the CDR3 is TGTGCCAGCAGTTATGGAGGCGGGGATGAGCAGTTCTTC.

The rearrangement uses TRBV5-6 and TRBJ1-6; 7 nucleotides agree with TRBD1. Germline-derived CDR1 and CDR2 are SGHDT and YYEEEE. The J segment lost 9 bases and the V segment lost 4 bases, leaving 13 bases of the junction unmatched. The CDR3 loop spans 16 amino acids. CDR3 coding DNA: TGTGCCAGCAGCCCGGGAGACAGGGATTCGAGTTCACCCCTCCACTTT. Translating it yields CASSPGDRDSSSPLHF.

The CDR3 coding sequence is TGCGCCAGCAGGCCCGGGACTAGCGCCTACAATGAGCAGTTCTTC. Its translation is CASRPGTSAYNEQFF. This chain uses TRBV5-1 with TRBJ2-1; 10 bases match TRBD2. The V gene end was trimmed by 5 bases and the J gene end by 2 bases; junction bases not matched to a gene: 4. The CDR3 spans 15 residues. Germline V gives CDR1 SGHRS, CDR2 YFSETQ.

The chain links TRBV29-1 to TRBJ1-2; 9 nucleotides line up with TRBD1. In germline, CDR1 is SQVTM, CDR2 ANQGSEA. Trimming cost V 4 bases and J 6 bases; bases outside gene matches: 9. The CDR3 has 14 amino acids. The CDR3 nucleotides are TGCAGCGTTGGATTCTCCGGGACAGGGAATGGCTACACCTTC. Its translation: CSVGFSGTGNGYTF. Together with reference TRBV29-1 and TRBJ1-2, the CDR3 gives the full variable domain: SAVISQKPSRDICQRGTSLTIQCQVDSQVTMMFWYRQQPGQSLTLIATANQGSEATYESGFVIDKFPISRPNLTFSTLTVSNMSPEDSSIYLCSVGFSGTGNGYTFGSGTRLTVV.

The chain joins TRBV6-1 to TRBJ1-5; the D gene is possibly TRBD1 (5 bases). V dropped 8 bases and J dropped 7 bases, with 15 bases sitting between them. The length of the CDR3 is 13 residues. Germline V gene lookup returns CDR1 MNHNS and CDR2 SASEGT. CDR3 sequence (DNA): TGTGCCAGCTCTGGGGGGGATGGACAGCCCCAGCATTTT. Translation gives CASSGGDGQPQHF.

The chain couples TRBV6-6 to TRBJ2-3; D unclear. V was pared by 4 bases and J by 4 bases, with 3 bases between. Germline lookup yields CDR1 MNHNY and CDR2 SVGAGI (reference sequence). The CDR3 is made up of 11 amino acids. CDR3 coding DNA: TGTGCCAGCAGTTCCTCAGATACGCAGTATTTT. Translated: CASSSSDTQYF.

CDR3 sequence reads: CSVLGQGATNEKLFF. The CDR3 DNA follows: TGCAGCGTTCTTGGACAGGGGGCAACTAATGAAAAACTGTTTTTT. The chain joins TRBV29-1 to TRBJ1-4; TRBD1 matches 10 bases. The CDR3 covers 15 residues. Germline V lookup: CDR1 SQVTM, CDR2 ANQGSEA. The junction had 3 bases not matched to a gene; V was cut back by 5 bases and J by 0 bases. The full variable domain, completed using reference TRBV29-1 and TRBJ1-4, is SAVISQKPSRDICQRGTSLTIQCQVDSQVTMMFWYRQQPGQSLTLIATANQGSEATYESGFVIDKFPISRPNLTFSTLTVSNMSPEDSSIYLCSVLGQGATNEKLFFGSGTQLSVL.

The CDR3: CASSLVQANTDTQYF. DNA for the CDR3: TGTGCCAGCAGCTTAGTTCAGGCTAACACAGATACGCAGTATTTT. The chain carries TRBV7-2 and TRBJ2-3; D not resolved. This CDR3 has 15 amino acids. V was pared by 1 base and J by 2 bases, with 10 bases between. Germline V gene sequence: CDR1 SGHTA, CDR2 FQGNSA.

The chain has TRBV11-2 and TRBJ2-2; D is possibly TRBD2 (5 bases). CDR1 and CDR2 from the germline V gene are SGHAT and FQNNGV. V shed 5 bases and J shed 4 bases, with 17 bases lying between them. The CDR3 loop spans 16 amino acids. Written as DNA, the CDR3 is TGTGCCAGCAGCCCGCTACTAGATCTCGGCACCGGGGAGCTGTTTTTT. Amino acid sequence: CASSPLLDLGTGELFF.

For this clone: The junction shows a germline mismatch at one end, possibly a read error. The CDR3 is CASSHDYGGEETQYF. CDR3 DNA: TGTGCTAGCAGCCACGATTATGGGGGCGAAGAGACCCAGTACTTC. This chain uses TRBV7-7 with TRBJ2-5; D might be TRBD1 (6 bases). Germline V CDR1 and CDR2: SSHAT, FNYEAQ (reference sequence). The CDR3 covers 15 residues. Based on the CDR3 plus reference TRBV7-7 and TRBJ2-5, the full variable domain is GAGVSQSPRYKVTKRGQDVTLRCDPISSHATLYWYQQALGQGPEFLTYFNYEAQPDKSGLPSDRFSAERPEGSISTLTIQRTEQRDSAMYRCASSHDYGGEETQYFGPGTRLLVL.

The CDR3 region is CASSPGTSGWNTGELFF. Here the CDR3 DNA reads TGTGCCAGCAGCCCCGGGACTAGCGGTTGGAACACCGGGGAGCTGTTTTTT. V gene TRBV7-2 combines with J gene TRBJ2-2; 11 bases align to TRBD2. The germline CDR1 and CDR2 sequences are SGHTA and FQGNSA. Trimming took 5 bases from V and 1 from J; bases not matched to a gene: 6. The CDR3 totals 17 residues.